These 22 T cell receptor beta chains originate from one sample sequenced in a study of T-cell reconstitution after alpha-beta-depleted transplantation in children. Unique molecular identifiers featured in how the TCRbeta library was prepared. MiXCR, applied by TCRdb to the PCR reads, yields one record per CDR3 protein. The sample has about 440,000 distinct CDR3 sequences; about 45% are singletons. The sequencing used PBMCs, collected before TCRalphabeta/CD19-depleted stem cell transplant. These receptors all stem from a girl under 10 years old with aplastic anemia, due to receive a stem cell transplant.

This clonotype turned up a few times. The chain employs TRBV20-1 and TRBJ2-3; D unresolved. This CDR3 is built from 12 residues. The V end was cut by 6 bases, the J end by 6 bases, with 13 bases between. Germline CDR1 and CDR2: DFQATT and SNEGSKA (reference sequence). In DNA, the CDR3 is TGCAGTGCCCCAGCCATCCCGGATACGCAGTATTTT. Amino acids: CSAPAIPDTQYF.

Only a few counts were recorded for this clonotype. CDR3 protein: CSARSLAGGPDTQYF. The DNA of the CDR3 is TGCAGTGCTAGAAGCCTAGCGGGGGGTCCAGATACGCAGTATTTT. The chain recombines TRBV20-1 with TRBJ2-3; 11 bases align to TRBD2. The germline V gene has CDR1 DFQATT and CDR2 SNEGSKA (reference sequence). The CDR3 extends over 15 amino acids. V shed 2 bases and J 4 bases; nucleotides not matched to a gene: 5.

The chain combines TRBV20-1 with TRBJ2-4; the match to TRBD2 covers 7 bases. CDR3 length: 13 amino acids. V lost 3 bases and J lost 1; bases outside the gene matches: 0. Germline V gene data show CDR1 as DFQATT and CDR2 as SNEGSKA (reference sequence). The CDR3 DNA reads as TGCAGTGCTAGCGGGGGGGCCAAAAACATTCAGTACTTC. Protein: CSASGGAKNIQYF.

The CDR3 DNA follows: TGCGCCAGCAGCCAAGGACTAGCGGGAGGAGAGACCCAGTACTTC. Amino acid sequence: CASSQGLAGGETQYF. This chain links TRBV4-1 with TRBJ2-5; 13 bases fit TRBD2. CDR3 length: 15 residues. Germline V gene sequence: CDR1 MGHRA, CDR2 YSYEKL. Trimming cost V 1 base and J 4 bases; bases outside gene matches: 0.

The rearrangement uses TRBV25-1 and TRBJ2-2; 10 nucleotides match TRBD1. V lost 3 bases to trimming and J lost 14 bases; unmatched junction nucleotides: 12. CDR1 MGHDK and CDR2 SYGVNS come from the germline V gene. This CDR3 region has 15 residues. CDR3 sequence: CASSEGGTGVPGLFF. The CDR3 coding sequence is TGTGCCAGCAGTGAGGGCGGGACAGGGGTTCCCGGCCTGTTTTTT.

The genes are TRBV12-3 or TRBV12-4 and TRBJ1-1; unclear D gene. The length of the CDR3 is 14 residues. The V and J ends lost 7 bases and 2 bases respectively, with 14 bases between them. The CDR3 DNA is TGTGCCAGCATCCAGAAGGTAAAAAACACTGAAGCTTTCTTT. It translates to CASIQKVKNTEAFF.

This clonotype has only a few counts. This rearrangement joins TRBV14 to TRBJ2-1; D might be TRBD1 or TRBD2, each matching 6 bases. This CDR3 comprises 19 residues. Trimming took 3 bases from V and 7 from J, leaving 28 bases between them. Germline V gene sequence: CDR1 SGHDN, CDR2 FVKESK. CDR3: CASSHRRGSSVHRRNEQFF. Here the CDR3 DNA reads TGTGCCAGCAGCCACAGAAGGGGGTCTAGCGTTCATAGGAGGAATGAGCAGTTCTTC.

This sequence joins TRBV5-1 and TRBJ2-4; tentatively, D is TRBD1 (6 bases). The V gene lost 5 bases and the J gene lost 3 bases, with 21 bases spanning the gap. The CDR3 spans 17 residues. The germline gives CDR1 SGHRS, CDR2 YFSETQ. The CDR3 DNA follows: TGCGCCAGCAGTTTAATTGCAACAGGGATAGACAAAAACATTCAGTACTTC. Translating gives CASSLIATGIDKNIQYF.

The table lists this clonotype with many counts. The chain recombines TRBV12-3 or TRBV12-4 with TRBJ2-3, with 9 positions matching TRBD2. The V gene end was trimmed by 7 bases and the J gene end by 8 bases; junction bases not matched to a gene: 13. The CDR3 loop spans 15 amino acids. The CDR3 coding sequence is TGTGCCAGCACCCTAATAGCGGGAGTATCCGGTACGCAGTATTTT. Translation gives CASTLIAGVSGTQYF.

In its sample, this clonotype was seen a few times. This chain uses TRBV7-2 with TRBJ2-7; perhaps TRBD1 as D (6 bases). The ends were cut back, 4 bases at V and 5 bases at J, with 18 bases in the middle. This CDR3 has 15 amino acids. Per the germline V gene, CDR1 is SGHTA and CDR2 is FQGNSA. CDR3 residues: CASSYGDIIGNEQYF. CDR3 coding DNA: TGTGCCAGCAGCTACGGGGACATCATAGGGAACGAGCAGTACTTC.

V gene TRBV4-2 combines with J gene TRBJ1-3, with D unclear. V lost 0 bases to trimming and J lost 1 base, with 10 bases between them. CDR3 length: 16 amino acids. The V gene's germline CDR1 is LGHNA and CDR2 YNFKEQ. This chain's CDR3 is CASSQELTRSGNTIYF. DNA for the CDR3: TGTGCCAGCAGCCAAGAATTAACCAGATCTGGAAACACCATATATTTT.

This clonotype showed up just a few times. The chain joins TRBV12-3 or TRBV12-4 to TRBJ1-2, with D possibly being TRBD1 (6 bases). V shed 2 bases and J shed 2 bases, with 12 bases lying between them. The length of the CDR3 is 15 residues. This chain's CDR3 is CASSLRGGPNYGYTF. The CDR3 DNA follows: TGTGCCAGCAGTTTAAGAGGGGGACCGAACTATGGCTACACCTTC.

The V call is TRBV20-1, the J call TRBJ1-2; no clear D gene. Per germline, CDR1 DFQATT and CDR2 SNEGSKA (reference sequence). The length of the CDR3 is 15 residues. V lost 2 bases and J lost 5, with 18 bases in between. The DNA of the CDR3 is TGCAGTGCTAGACCCCAGGAACGCAGGCGGTATGGCTACACCTTC. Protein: CSARPQERRRYGYTF.

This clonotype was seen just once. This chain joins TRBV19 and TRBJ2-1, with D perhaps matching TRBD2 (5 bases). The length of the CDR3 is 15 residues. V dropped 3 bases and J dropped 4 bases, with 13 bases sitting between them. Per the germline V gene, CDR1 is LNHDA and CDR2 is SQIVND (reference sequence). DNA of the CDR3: TGTGCCAGTAGTATGTGGAGCGGAGCTTACAATGAGCAGTTCTTC. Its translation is CASSMWSGAYNEQFF.

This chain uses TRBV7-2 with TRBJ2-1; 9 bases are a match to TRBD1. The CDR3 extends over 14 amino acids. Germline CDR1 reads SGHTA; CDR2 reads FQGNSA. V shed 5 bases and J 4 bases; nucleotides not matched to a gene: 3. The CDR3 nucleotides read TGTGCCAGCAGCACCGGGACAGGGTACAATGAGCAGTTCTTC. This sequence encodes CASSTGTGYNEQFF.

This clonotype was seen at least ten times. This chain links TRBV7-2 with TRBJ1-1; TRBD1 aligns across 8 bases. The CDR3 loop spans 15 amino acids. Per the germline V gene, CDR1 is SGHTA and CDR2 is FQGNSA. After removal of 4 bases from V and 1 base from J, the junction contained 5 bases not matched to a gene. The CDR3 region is CASSSSGTGNTEAFF. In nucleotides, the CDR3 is TGTGCCAGCAGCTCCTCCGGGACAGGGAACACTGAAGCTTTCTTT.

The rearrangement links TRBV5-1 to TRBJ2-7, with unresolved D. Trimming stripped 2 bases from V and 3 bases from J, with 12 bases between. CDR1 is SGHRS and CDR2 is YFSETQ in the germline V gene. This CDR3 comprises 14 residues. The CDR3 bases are TGCGCCAGCAGCTTTCGACCACGAAGCTACGAGCAGTACTTC. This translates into CASSFRPRSYEQYF.

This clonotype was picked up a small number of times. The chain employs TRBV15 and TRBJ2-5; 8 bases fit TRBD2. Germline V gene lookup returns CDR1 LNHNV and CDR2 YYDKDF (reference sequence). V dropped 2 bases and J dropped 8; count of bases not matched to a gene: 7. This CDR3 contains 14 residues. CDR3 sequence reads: CATSRKREGETQYF. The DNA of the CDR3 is TGTGCCACCAGCAGAAAACGGGAGGGGGAAACCCAGTACTTC.

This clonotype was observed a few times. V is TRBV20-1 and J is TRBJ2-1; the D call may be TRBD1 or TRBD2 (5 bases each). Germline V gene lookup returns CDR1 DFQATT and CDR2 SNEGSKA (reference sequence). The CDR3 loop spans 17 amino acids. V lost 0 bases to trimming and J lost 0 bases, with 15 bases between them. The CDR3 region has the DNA TGCAGTGCTAGAGATCAGAGGACAACTAGCTCCTACAATGAGCAGTTCTTC. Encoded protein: CSARDQRTTSSYNEQFF.

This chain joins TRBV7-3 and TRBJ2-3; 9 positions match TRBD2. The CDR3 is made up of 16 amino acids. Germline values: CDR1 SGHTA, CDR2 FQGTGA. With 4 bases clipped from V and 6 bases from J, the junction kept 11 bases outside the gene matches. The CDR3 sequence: CASSSGNSGSLDTQYF. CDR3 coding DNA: TGTGCCAGCAGCTCCGGGAATAGCGGGAGTTTGGATACGCAGTATTTT.

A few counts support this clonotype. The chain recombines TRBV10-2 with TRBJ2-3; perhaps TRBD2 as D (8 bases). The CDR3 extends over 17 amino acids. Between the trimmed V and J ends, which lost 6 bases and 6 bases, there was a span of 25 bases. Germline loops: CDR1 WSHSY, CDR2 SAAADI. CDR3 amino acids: CASRLGTAGDFSDTQYF. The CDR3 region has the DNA TGCGCCAGCAGACTTGGGACAGCGGGAGACTTCTCTGATACGCAGTATTTT.

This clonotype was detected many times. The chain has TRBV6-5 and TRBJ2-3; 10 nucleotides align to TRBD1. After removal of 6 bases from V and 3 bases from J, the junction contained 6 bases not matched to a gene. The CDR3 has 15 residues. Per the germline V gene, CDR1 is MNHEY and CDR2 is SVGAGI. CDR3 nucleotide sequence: TGTGCCAGCAGGCTACGGGACAGGGGAACAGATACGCAGTATTTT. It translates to CASRLRDRGTDTQYF.